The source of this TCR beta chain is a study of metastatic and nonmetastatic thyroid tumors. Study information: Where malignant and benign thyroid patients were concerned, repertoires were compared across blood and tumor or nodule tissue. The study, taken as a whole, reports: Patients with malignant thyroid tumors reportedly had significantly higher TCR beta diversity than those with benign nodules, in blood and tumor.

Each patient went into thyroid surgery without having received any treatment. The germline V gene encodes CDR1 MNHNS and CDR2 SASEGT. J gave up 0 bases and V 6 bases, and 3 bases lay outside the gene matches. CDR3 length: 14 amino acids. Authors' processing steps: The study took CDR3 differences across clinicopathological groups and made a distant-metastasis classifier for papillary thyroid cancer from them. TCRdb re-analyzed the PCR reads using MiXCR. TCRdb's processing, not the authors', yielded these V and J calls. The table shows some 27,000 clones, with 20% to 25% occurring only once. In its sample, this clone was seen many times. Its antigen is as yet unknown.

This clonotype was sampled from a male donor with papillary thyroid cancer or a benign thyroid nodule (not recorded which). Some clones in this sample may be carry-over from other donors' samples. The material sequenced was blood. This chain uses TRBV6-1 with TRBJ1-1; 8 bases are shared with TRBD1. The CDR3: CASRIRGLNTEAFF. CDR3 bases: TGTGCCAGCAGGATCAGGGGGCTGAACACTGAAGCTTTCTTT.